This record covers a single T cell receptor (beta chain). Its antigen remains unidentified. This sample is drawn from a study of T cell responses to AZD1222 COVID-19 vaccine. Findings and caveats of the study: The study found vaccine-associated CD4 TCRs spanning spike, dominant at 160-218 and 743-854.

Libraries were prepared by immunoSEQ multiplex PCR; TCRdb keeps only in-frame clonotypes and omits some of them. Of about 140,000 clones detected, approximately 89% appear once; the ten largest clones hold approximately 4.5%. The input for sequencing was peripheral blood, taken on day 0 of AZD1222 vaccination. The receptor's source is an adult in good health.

This CDR3 reads CASSPQNLNTEAFF. Here the CDR3 DNA reads TGTGCCAGCTCACCACAGAACTTGAACACTGAAGCTTTCTTT. V usage is TRBV18 and J usage is TRBJ1-1; D uncertain. The germline gives CDR1 KGHSH, CDR2 LQKENI. This CDR3 has 14 residues. With 1 base removed from V and 0 bases from J, the gap between germline ends came to 6 bases. The full variable domain, its missing parts supplied by reference TRBV18 and TRBJ1-1, is NAGVMQNPRHLVRRRGQEARLRCSPMKGHSHVYWYRQLPEEGLKFMVYLQKENIIDESGMPKERFSAEFPKEGPSILRIQQVVRGDSAAYFCASSPQNLNTEAFFGQGTRLTVV.